Presented here are 27 T cell receptor beta chains from one specimen sequenced in a study of blood T cell repertoires in COVID-19. Profiled with immunoSEQ multiplex PCR; TCRdb holds only in-frame clones, not every one. Among a few hundred thousand clones, about 87% were seen once, and the ten largest hold 5.5% to 7%. The sample was peripheral blood. These receptors were collected from a woman in her 30s who had recovered from COVID-19.

V usage is TRBV28 and J usage is TRBJ1-2, with 7 bases lining up with TRBD1. From germline, CDR1 is MDHEN and CDR2 SYDVKM. J was trimmed by 4 bases and V by 5 bases; bases with no gene match: 1. This CDR3 has 12 amino acids. CDR3 protein: CASSTGVYGYTF. The CDR3 DNA sequence: TGTGCCAGCAGTACAGGGGTCTATGGCTACACCTTC.

This clone has only one observation. The CDR3 DNA is TGTGCCAGCAGCGCGCCTGGAAACACCATATATTTT. The encoded protein is CASSAPGNTIYF. This chain links TRBV14 with TRBJ1-3, with no clear D. Trimming removed 5 bases at V and 2 bases at J, with 4 bases between. The V gene's germline CDR1 is SGHDN and CDR2 FVKESK. This CDR3 is 12 amino acids long.

This CDR3 reads CASSFPDNSPLHF. CDR3 DNA: TGCGCCAGCAGCTTTCCTGATAATTCACCCCTCCACTTT. The chain is built from TRBV5-1 and TRBJ1-6, with D hard to call. CDR1 is SGHRS, CDR2 YFSETQ, per germline. Trimming took 2 bases from V and 5 from J, leaving 5 bases between them. The length of the CDR3 is 13 residues.

This rearrangement joins TRBV27 to TRBJ1-5; TRBD1 matches at 7 bases. Germline CDR1 is MNHEY and CDR2 is SMNVEV (reference sequence). Trimming took 4 bases from V and 5 from J; bases not matched to a gene: 2. The CDR3 has 13 amino acids. The CDR3 DNA reads as TGTGCCAGCAGTTGGGACAGTTATCAGCCCCAGCATTTT. Translating gives CASSWDSYQPQHF.

This clone was seen a handful of times. This sequence joins TRBV3-1 (or the pseudogene TRBV3-2) and TRBJ2-5; D gene ambiguous. The CDR3 runs to 11 residues. Trimming pared 3 bases from V and 5 bases from J, leaving 4 bases between. CDR1 and CDR2 (germline): LGHDT, YNNKEL (reference sequence). The CDR3 nucleotides read TGTGCCAGCAGCCACGGGGAGACCCAGTACTTC. This gives the protein CASSHGETQYF.

The chain links TRBV24-1 to TRBJ2-3; 7 nucleotides match TRBD1. This CDR3 is 17 amino acids long. The trim removed 4 bases at V and 1 base at J, leaving 10 bases unmatched. Per germline, CDR1 KGHDR and CDR2 SFDVKD. CDR3 region: CATSETWPQGGTDTQYF. The CDR3 region has the DNA TGTGCCACCAGTGAAACATGGCCGCAGGGGGGCACAGATACGCAGTATTTT.

V usage is TRBV27 and J usage is TRBJ2-3, with 14 bases identical to TRBD2. Trimming took 5 bases from V and 1 from J; bases not matched to a gene: 11. CDR1 is MNHEY and CDR2 is SMNVEV in the germline V gene (reference sequence). The CDR3 runs 19 residues. In nucleotides, the CDR3 is TGTGCCAGCAGTCCCCGGCCGGGACTAGCGGGGGTTGGCACAGATACGCAGTATTTT. The encoded protein is CASSPRPGLAGVGTDTQYF.

The count of this clone is one. The rearrangement links TRBV18 to TRBJ2-1; 8 bases match TRBD2. V was pared by 6 bases and J by 0 bases, with 4 bases of the junction left unmatched. Germline V lookup: CDR1 KGHSH, CDR2 LQKENI. There are 15 residues in the CDR3. The CDR3 sequence: CASSQLADSYNEQFF. CDR3 bases: TGTGCCAGCTCCCAACTAGCGGACTCCTACAATGAGCAGTTCTTC. Filled out from reference TRBV18 and TRBJ2-1, the complete variable domain reads NAGVMQNPRHLVRRRGQEARLRCSPMKGHSHVYWYRQLPEEGLKFMVYLQKENIIDESGMPKERFSAEFPKEGPSILRIQQVVRGDSAAYFCASSQLADSYNEQFFGPGTRLTVL.

The V and J genes are TRBV6-5 and TRBJ1-4, with D possibly being TRBD1 (6 bases). The CDR3 spans 14 residues. Germline CDR1 MNHEY, CDR2 SVGAGI. The germline V and J ends were trimmed by 5 bases and 6 bases, with 13 bases remaining between them. DNA for the CDR3: TGTGCCAGCAGTAAACAGGGTGGTTATGAAAAACTGTTTTTT. Translating it yields CASSKQGGYEKLFF.

This clone occurred once. This chain links TRBV7-9 with TRBJ1-4; weak D call: TRBD1 (6 bases). Trimming cost V 4 bases and J 6 bases, with 15 bases left between them. The CDR3 covers 15 residues. Germline V gives CDR1 SEHNR, CDR2 FQNEAQ (reference sequence). The chain's CDR3 is CASSWGGDTHEKLFF. The CDR3 region has the DNA TGTGCCAGCAGCTGGGGGGGGGACACCCATGAAAAACTGTTTTTT.

The V gene is TRBV28, the J gene TRBJ1-2; a weak D match, TRBD1 (6 bases). This CDR3 comprises 14 residues. Germline values: CDR1 MDHEN, CDR2 SYDVKM. Deletions cut 4 bases from V and 5 bases from J, with 14 bases between. CDR3 amino acids: CASSYRDKAYGYTF. The CDR3 DNA reads TGTGCCAGCAGTTACCGGGACAAAGCGTATGGCTACACCTTC.

The chain uses TRBV28 and TRBJ2-4; TRBD2 agrees at 7 bases. V lost 5 bases to trimming and J lost 3 bases; unmatched junction nucleotides: 4. Germline CDR1 is MDHEN and CDR2 is SYDVKM. The CDR3 is 14 residues long. This chain's CDR3 is CASSLGGVKNIQYF. The CDR3 nucleotides read TGTGCCAGCAGTCTGGGGGGGGTCAAAAACATTCAGTACTTC.

V is TRBV4-3 and J is TRBJ1-1; D call uncertain. V lost 4 bases and J 1 base, leaving 10 bases between the germline ends. CDR1 LGHNA and CDR2 YSLEER come from the germline V gene. The CDR3 has 14 amino acids. The CDR3 coding sequence is TGCGCCAGCAGCCCCACCTCGGGGAACACTGAAGCTTTCTTT. This gives the protein CASSPTSGNTEAFF.

The V gene is TRBV5-1, the J gene TRBJ1-3, with 7 positions matching TRBD1. Germline V gene data show CDR1 as SGHRS and CDR2 as YFSETQ. V dropped 4 bases and J dropped 2; count of bases not matched to a gene: 12. This CDR3 is built from 17 residues. The CDR3 DNA is TGCGCCAGCAGCCTATGGACAGGAGGAGGACCTGGAAACACCATATATTTT. Its protein product is CASSLWTGGGPGNTIYF.

This chain connects TRBV9 to TRBJ2-7; the match to TRBD1 covers 7 bases. The CDR3 length is 12 residues. J was trimmed by 6 bases and V by 4 bases; bases with no gene match: 4. Germline V CDR1 and CDR2: SGDLS, YYNGEE. The CDR3 sequence: CASSSSGGEQYF. The CDR3 region has the DNA TGTGCCAGCAGCTCCTCAGGGGGCGAGCAGTACTTC.

The rearrangement joins TRBV18 to TRBJ1-2, with 7 nucleotides matching TRBD1. V was clipped by 3 bases and J by 5 bases; unmatched bases: 6. This CDR3 region has 14 residues. Germline-derived CDR1 and CDR2 are KGHSH and LQKENI. The CDR3 sequence is CASSPLGTAYGYTF. The CDR3 DNA sequence: TGTGCCAGCTCACCGCTTGGGACAGCGTATGGCTACACCTTC. The variable domain in full, completed from reference TRBV18 and TRBJ1-2, reads NAGVMQNPRHLVRRRGQEARLRCSPMKGHSHVYWYRQLPEEGLKFMVYLQKENIIDESGMPKERFSAEFPKEGPSILRIQQVVRGDSAAYFCASSPLGTAYGYTFGSGTRLTVV.

The J gene is TRBJ2-7, the V gene TRBV29-1; a possible D gene is TRBD1 (6 bases). V lost 4 bases and J lost 7, with 14 bases in between. This CDR3 comprises 12 residues. CDR1 SQVTM and CDR2 ANQGSEA come from the germline V gene. The chain's CDR3 is CSVARTEWEQYF. CDR3 nucleotide sequence: TGCAGCGTTGCACGGACAGAATGGGAGCAGTACTTC.

The V and J genes are TRBV5-8 and TRBJ2-3; D uncertain. The CDR3 spans 13 residues. V dropped 2 bases and J dropped 3 bases, with 7 bases sitting between them. The germline V gene has CDR1 SGHTS and CDR2 YDEGEE. The CDR3 sequence: CASSFPGTDTQYF. In DNA form, the CDR3 reads TGTGCCAGCAGCTTCCCCGGGACAGATACGCAGTATTTT.

The chain combines TRBV7-2 with TRBJ2-5; TRBD2 matches at 8 bases. CDR1 and CDR2 (germline): SGHTA, FQGNSA. The CDR3 runs to 13 residues. J gave up 1 base and V 8 bases, and 3 bases lay outside the gene matches. For the CDR3, the DNA is TGTGCCAGCGCTAGCGGGCCCCAAGAGACCCAGTACTTC. It translates to CASASGPQETQYF.

The V gene is TRBV7-9, the J gene TRBJ1-2; the match to TRBD1 covers 7 bases. CDR3 size: 15 residues. The V segment lost 3 bases and the J segment 3 bases; nucleotides outside the gene matches: 7. Germline CDR1 reads SEHNR; CDR2 reads FQNEAQ (reference sequence). The CDR3 region is CASSFHLGGDYGYTF. CDR3 nucleotide sequence: TGTGCCAGCAGCTTCCACCTAGGGGGCGACTATGGCTACACCTTC.

V is TRBV13 and J is TRBJ1-1; a weak D match, TRBD1 (6 bases). V lost 5 bases and J 3 bases, leaving 22 bases between the germline ends. CDR3 length equals 17 residues. Germline values: CDR1 PRHDT, CDR2 FYEKMQ (reference sequence). This CDR3 reads CASSINPTSRGHTEAFF. Written as DNA, the CDR3 is TGTGCCAGCAGCATTAACCCTACTTCCAGGGGCCACACTGAAGCTTTCTTT. Filled out from reference TRBV13 and TRBJ1-1, the complete variable domain reads AAGVIQSPRHLIKEKRETATLKCYPIPRHDTVYWYQQGPGQDPQFLISFYEKMQSDKGSIPDRFSAQQFSDYHSELNMSSLELGDSALYFCASSINPTSRGHTEAFFGQGTRLTVV.

The J gene is TRBJ1-1, the V gene TRBV7-3; D not certain. The CDR3 consists of 13 residues. The V gene's germline CDR1 is SGHTA and CDR2 FQGTGA. Trimming pared 2 bases from V and 1 base from J, leaving 5 bases between. CDR3 protein: CASSLLGNTEAFF. DNA for the CDR3: TGTGCCAGCAGCTTACTAGGGAACACTGAAGCTTTCTTT.

The chain uses TRBV30 and TRBJ1-3; the D is unclear. In germline, CDR1 is GTSNPN, CDR2 SVGIG (reference sequence). V lost 5 bases and J 0 bases, leaving 8 bases between the germline ends. This CDR3 contains 13 residues. The CDR3 coding sequence is TGTGCCTGGGCATGGAGCTCTGGAAACACCATATATTTT. Translation: CAWAWSSGNTIYF.

The chain couples TRBV4-2 to TRBJ1-2; TRBD1 matches at 7 bases. The CDR3 has 15 amino acids. Germline V gene data show CDR1 as LGHNA and CDR2 as YNFKEQ. The ends lost 2 bases at V and 0 bases at J; junction bases unmatched: 3. CDR3 region: CASSQPGTANYGYTF. CDR3 nucleotide sequence: TGTGCCAGCAGCCAACCCGGGACAGCTAACTATGGCTACACCTTC.

The J gene is TRBJ2-2, the V gene TRBV5-1, with TRBD2 matching over 8 bases. With 2 bases clipped from V and 3 bases from J, the junction kept 3 bases outside the gene matches. This CDR3 contains 15 residues. Germline CDR1 reads SGHRS; CDR2 reads YFSETQ. Here the CDR3 DNA reads TGCGCCAGCAGCTTTAGCGGGACCCACACCGGGGAGCTGTTTTTT. Translation gives CASSFSGTHTGELFF. Full variable domain (missing parts from reference TRBV5-1 and TRBJ2-2): KAGVTQTPRYLIKTRGQQVTLSCSPISGHRSVSWYQQTPGQGLQFLFEYFSETQRNKGNFPGRFSGRQFSNSRSEMNVSTLELGDSALYLCASSFSGTHTGELFFGEGSRLTVL.

The chain uses TRBV10-3 and TRBJ2-3; tentative D call: TRBD2 (5 bases). Deletions cut 2 bases from V and 6 bases from J, with 9 bases between. This CDR3 spans 13 amino acids. Per the germline V gene, CDR1 is ENHRY and CDR2 is SYGVKD. The CDR3 DNA sequence: TGTGCCATCAGTGAGGGACTGCCTGATACGCAGTATTTT. It yields the protein CAISEGLPDTQYF.

The chain joins TRBV7-8 to TRBJ2-3, with 7 bases matching TRBD2. V trimming: 5 bases; J trimming: 0 bases; junction bases outside the gene matches: 14. CDR1 is SGHVS, CDR2 FQNEAQ, per germline. This CDR3 comprises 18 residues. CDR3 DNA sequence: TGTGCCAGCAGCCCGACGGGGGGTCTCTCTTCTAGCACAGATACGCAGTATTTT. The encoded protein is CASSPTGGLSSSTDTQYF.